This T cell receptor beta chain was profiled in a study of post-analysis software for immune sequencing data. Study-wide points: When patients were compared with controls, 4 or 5 TRBV segments were more frequent, TRBV5-6, TRBV5-1 and TRBV20-1 among them.

As regards this clonotype: The antigen is unknown.

The trim removed 7 bases at V and 0 bases at J, leaving 16 bases unmatched. Germline loops: CDR1 SGHVS, CDR2 FNYEAQ. The CDR3 consists of 19 residues. Incorporated into the TCR beta cDNA libraries were unique molecular identifiers, which served to reduce PCR and sequencing biases. Via MiXCR, TCRdb re-called the PCR reads, giving one row per CDR3 protein. Among about 810,000 distinct CDR3 sequences listed, 53% were seen once. The sequence was obtained from a girl aged 5 to 17 with multiple sclerosis. The rearrangement uses TRBV7-6 and TRBJ2-1; 9 positions agree with TRBD2. The specimen was blood. CDR3: CASNGLPREGRSSYNEQFF. Here the CDR3 DNA reads TGTGCCAGCAACGGGTTACCGCGGGAGGGCCGTTCCTCCTACAATGAGCAGTTCTTC.